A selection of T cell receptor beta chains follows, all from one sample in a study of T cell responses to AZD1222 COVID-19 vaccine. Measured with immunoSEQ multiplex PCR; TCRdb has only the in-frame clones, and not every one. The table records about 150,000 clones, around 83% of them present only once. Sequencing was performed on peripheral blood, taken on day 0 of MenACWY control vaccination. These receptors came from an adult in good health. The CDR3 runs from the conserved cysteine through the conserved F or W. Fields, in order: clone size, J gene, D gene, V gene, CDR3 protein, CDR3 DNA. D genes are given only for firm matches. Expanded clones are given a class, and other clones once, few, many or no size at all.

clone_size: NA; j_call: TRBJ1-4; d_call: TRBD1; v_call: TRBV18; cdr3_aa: CASSQRQGGEKLFF; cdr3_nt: TGTGCCAGCTCACAGCGACAGGGAGGTGAAAAACTGTTTTTT
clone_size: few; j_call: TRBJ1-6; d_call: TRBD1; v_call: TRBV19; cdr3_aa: CASTKAGGWGNSPLHF; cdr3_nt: TGTGCCAGTACTAAAGCAGGGGGCTGGGGTAATTCACCCCTCCACTTT
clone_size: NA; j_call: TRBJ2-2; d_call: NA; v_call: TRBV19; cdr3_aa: CASSIDHLPGELFF; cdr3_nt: TGTGCCAGTAGTATAGATCATTTGCCCGGGGAGCTGTTTTTT
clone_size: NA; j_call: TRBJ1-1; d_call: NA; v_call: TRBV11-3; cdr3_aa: CASSLGPGYTEAFF; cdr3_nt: TGTGCCAGCAGCTTAGGACCCGGCTACACTGAAGCTTTCTTT
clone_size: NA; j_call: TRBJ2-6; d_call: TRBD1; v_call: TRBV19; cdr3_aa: CASNDRVASGANVLTF; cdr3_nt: TGTGCCAGTAATGACAGGGTAGCCTCTGGGGCCAACGTCCTGACTTTC
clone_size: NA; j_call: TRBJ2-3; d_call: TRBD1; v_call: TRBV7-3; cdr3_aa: CASSLDRVSDTQYF; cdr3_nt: TGTGCCAGCAGCTTGGACAGGGTCTCAGATACGCAGTATTTT
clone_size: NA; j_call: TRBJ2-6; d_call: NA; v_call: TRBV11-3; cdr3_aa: CASSSGGPSGANVLTF; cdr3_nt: TGTGCCAGCAGCTCCGGGGGGCCCTCTGGGGCCAACGTCCTGACTTTC
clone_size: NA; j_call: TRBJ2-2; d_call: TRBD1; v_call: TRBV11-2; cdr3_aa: CASSLRGRAGELFF; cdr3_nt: TGTGCCAGCAGCTTGAGGGGGCGGGCCGGGGAGCTGTTTTTT
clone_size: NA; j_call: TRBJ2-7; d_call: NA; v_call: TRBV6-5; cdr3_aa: CASVGAYEQYF; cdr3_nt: TGTGCCAGCGTAGGGGCCTACGAGCAGTACTTC
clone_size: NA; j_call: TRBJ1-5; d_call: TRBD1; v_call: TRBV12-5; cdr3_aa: CASGFDRGSNQPQHF; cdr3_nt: TGTGCTAGTGGTTTTGACAGGGGTAGCAATCAGCCCCAGCATTTT
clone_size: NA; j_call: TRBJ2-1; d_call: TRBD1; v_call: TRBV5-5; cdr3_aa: CASSSRDRTKNEQFF; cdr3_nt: TGTGCCAGCAGCTCCCGGGACAGGACAAAGAATGAGCAGTTCTTC
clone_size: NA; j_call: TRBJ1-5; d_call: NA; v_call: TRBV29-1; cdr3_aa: CSVVWGQGQPQHF; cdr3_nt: TGCAGCGTTGTTTGGGGGCAGGGTCAGCCCCAGCATTTT
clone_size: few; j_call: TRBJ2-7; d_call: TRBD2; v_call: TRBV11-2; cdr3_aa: CASSIGSGGTYEQYF; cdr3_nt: TGTGCCAGCAGCATCGGTAGCGGGGGGACCTACGAGCAGTACTTC
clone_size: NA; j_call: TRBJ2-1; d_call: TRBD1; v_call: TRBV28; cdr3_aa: CASSSTGSSYNEQFF; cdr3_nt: TGTGCCAGCAGTTCGACAGGGAGCTCCTACAATGAGCAGTTCTTC
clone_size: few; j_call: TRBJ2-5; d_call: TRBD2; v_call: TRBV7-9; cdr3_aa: CASSKSGGIQETQYF; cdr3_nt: TGTGCCAGCAGTAAATCGGGGGGGATCCAAGAGACCCAGTACTTC
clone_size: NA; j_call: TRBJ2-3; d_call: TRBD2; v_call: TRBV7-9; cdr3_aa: CASSISSGGVTDTQYF; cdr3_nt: TGTGCCAGCAGCATCTCTAGCGGGGGAGTCACAGATACGCAGTATTTT
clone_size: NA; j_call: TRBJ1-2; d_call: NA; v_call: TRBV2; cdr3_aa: CASDVGRMGYGYTF; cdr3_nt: TGTGCCAGCGATGTTGGGCGGATGGGCTATGGCTACACCTTC
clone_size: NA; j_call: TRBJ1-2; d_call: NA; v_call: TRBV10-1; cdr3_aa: CASSESTYYGYTF; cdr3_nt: TGCGCCAGCAGTGAGTCGACATACTATGGCTACACCTTC
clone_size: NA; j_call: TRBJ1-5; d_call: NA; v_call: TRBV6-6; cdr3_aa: CASSYGRGSNQPQHF; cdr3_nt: TGTGCCAGCAGTTACGGCAGGGGAAGCAATCAGCCCCAGCATTTT
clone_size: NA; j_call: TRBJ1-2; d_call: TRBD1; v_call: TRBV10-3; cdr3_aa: CAISDRNRDRAGYTF; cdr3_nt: TGTGCCATCAGTGACCGTAACCGGGACAGGGCTGGCTACACCTTC
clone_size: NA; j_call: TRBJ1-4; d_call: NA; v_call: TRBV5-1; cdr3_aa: CASSLAQEGGEKLFF; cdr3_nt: TGCGCCAGCAGCTTGGCTCAGGAGGGTGGTGAAAAACTGTTTTTT
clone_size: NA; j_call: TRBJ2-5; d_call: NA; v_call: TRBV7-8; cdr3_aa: CASSLPLRTQYF; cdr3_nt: TGTGCCAGCAGCCTCCCGCTCCGGACCCAGTACTTC